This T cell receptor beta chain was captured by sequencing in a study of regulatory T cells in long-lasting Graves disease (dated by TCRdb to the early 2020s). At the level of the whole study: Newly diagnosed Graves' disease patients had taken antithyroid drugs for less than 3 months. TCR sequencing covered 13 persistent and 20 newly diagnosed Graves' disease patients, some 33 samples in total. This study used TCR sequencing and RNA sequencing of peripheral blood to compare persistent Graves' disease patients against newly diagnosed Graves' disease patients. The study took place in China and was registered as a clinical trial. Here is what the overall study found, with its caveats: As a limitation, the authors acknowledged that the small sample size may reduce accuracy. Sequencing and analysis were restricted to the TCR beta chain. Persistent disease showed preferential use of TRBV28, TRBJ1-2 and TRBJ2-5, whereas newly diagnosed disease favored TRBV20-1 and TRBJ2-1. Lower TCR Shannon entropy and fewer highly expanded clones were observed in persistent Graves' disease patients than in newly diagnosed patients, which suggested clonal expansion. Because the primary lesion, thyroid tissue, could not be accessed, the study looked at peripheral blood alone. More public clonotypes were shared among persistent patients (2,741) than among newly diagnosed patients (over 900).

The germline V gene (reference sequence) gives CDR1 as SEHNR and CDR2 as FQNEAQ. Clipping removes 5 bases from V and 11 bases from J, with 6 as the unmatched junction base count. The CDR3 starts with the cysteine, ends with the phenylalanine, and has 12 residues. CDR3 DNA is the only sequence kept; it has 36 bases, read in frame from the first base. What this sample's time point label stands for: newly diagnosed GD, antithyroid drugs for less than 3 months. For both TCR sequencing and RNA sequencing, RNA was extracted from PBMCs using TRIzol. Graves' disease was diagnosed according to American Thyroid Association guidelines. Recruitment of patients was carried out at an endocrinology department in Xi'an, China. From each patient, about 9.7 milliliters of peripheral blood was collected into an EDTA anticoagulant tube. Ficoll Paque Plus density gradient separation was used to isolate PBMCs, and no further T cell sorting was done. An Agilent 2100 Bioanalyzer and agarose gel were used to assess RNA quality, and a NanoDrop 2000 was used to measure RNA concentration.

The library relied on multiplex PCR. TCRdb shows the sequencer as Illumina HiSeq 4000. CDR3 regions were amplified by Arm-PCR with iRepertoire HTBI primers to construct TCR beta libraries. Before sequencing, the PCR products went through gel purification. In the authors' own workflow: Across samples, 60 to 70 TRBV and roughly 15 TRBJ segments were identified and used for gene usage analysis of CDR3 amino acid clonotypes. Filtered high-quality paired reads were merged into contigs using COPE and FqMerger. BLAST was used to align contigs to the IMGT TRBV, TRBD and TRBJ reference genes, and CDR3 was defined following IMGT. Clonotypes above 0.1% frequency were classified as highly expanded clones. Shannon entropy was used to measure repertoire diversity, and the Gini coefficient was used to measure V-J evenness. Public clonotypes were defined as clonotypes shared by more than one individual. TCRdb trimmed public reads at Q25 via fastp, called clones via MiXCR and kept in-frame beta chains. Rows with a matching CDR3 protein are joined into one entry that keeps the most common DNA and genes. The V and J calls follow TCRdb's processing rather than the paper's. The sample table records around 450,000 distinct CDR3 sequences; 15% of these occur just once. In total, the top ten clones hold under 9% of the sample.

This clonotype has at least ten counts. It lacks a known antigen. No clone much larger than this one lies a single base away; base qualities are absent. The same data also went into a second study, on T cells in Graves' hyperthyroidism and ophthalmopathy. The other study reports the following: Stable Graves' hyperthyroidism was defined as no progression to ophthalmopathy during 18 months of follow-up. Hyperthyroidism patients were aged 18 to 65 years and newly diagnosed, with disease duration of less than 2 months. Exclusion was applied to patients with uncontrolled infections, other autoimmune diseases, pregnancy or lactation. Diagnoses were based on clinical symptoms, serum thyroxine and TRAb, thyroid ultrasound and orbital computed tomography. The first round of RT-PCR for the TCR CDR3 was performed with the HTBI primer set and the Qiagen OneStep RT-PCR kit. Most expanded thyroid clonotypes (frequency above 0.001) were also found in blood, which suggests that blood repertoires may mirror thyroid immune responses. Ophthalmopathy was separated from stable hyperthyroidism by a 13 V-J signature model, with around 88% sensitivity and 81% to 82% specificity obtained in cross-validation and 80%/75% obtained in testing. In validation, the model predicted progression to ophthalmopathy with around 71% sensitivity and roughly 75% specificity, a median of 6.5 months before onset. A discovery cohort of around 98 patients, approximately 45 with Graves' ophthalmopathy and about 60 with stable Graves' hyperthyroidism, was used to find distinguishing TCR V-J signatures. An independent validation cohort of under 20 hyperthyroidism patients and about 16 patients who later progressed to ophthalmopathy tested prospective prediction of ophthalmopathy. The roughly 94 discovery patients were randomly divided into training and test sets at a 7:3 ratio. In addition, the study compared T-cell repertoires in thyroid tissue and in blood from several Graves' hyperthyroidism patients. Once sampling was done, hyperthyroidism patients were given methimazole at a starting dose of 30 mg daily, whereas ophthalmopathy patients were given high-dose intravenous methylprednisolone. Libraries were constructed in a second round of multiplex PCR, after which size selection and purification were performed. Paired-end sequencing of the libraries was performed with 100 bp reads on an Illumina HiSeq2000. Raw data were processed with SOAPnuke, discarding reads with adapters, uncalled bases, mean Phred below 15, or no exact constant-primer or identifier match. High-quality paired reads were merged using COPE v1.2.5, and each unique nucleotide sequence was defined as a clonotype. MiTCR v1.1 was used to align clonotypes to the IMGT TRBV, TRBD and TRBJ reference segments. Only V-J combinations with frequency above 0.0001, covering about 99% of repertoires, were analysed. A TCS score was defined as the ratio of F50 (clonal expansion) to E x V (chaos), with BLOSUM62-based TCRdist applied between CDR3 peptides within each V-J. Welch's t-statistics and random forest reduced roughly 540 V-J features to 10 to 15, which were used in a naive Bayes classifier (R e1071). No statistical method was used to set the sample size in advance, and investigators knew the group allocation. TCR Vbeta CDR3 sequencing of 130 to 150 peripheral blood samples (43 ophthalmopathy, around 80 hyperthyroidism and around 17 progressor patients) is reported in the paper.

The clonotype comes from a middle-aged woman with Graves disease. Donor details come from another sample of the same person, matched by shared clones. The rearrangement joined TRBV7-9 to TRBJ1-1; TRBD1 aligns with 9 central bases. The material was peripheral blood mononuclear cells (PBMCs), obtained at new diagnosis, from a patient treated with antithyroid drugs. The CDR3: CASSPGTGSAFF. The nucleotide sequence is TGTGCCAGCAGCCCGGGGACAGGGAGCGCTTTCTTT.